Below are 29 T cell receptor beta chains sequenced from a single sample in a study of CD8+CD57+ T cells in acquired aplastic anemia. Genomic DNA constituted the template upon which TCR beta VDJ and CDR3 profiling was performed. TCRdb independently ran MiXCR on the reads; one entry per CDR3 protein. In the table there are some 210,000 distinct CDR3 sequences, around 60% of which are singletons. Material: sorted CD4+, CD8+, or CD8+CD57+ T cells (not recorded which) from PBMCs. The receptors originated from a human donor in good health.

This clonotype was recorded once. A junction boundary mismatches the germline segment, possibly from a read error. The chain's CDR3 is CGSSSPESTEAFF. CDR3 sequence (DNA): TGTGGCAGCAGCTCTCCAGAGAGCACTGAAGCTTTCTTT. The rearrangement joins TRBV7-6 to TRBJ1-1; D not resolved. The germline V gene encodes CDR1 SGHVS and CDR2 FNYEAQ. The CDR3 totals 13 residues.

The J gene is TRBJ1-5, the V gene TRBV5-1; D is unclear. Trimming pared 4 bases from V and 3 bases from J, leaving 11 bases between. Germline assignment: CDR1 SGHRS and CDR2 YFSETQ. The CDR3 contains 14 residues. The CDR3 nucleotides read TGCGCCAGCAGCCTGTTTGGCCTCAATCAGCCCCAGCATTTT. It codes for CASSLFGLNQPQHF.

The V call is TRBV27, the J call TRBJ1-1; TRBD1 is a possible D gene (6 bases). The germline gives CDR1 MNHEY, CDR2 SMNVEV (reference sequence). The ends were cut back, 10 bases at V and 1 base at J, with 16 bases in the middle. The CDR3 runs to 14 residues. The DNA of the CDR3 is TGTGCCACCCGTTACGGGGGGCCGAACACTGAAGCTTTCTTT. It encodes CATRYGGPNTEAFF.

This clonotype was seen many times. The genes are TRBV2 and TRBJ2-6; maybe TRBD1 (5 bases). V lost 7 bases and J 4 bases, leaving 23 bases between the germline ends. CDR1 is SNHLY and CDR2 is FYNNEI in the germline V gene. This CDR3 is 18 amino acids long. The CDR3 nucleotides are TGTGCCAGCACCTTAAGACTCGACAGCTCTGACGGGGCCAACGTCCTGACTTTC. This encodes CASTLRLDSSDGANVLTF.

The gene calls are TRBV7-9 and TRBJ2-3, with D unresolved. In germline, CDR1 is SEHNR, CDR2 FQNEAQ (reference sequence). The CDR3 spans 15 residues. V gave up 5 bases and J gave up 0 bases, with 12 bases separating them. The CDR3 here is CASSQTRLSTDTQYF. In nucleotides, the CDR3 is TGTGCCAGCAGCCAGACACGTTTGAGCACAGATACGCAGTATTTT.

At least ten counts were recorded for this clonotype. This chain links TRBV11-2 with TRBJ2-2, with TRBD1 as a possible D gene (6 bases). The CDR3 extends over 15 amino acids. Trimming removed 0 bases at V and 7 bases at J, with 12 bases between. The germline gives CDR1 SGHAT, CDR2 FQNNGV. CDR3 bases: TGTGCCAGCAGCTTAGACCCCGGGACAAGCGGGGAGCTGTTTTTT. Residues: CASSLDPGTSGELFF.

The chain carries TRBV11-2 and TRBJ2-3, with D tentatively TRBD2 (6 bases). V lost 7 bases to trimming and J lost 4 bases, with 15 bases between them. Looked up from germline, CDR1 is SGHAT and CDR2 is FQNNGV. This CDR3 contains 14 residues. The DNA for the CDR3 is TGTGCCAGCAAGGCCCCATGGAGGGCAGATACGCAGTATTTT. This codes for CASKAPWRADTQYF. The full variable domain, its missing parts supplied by reference TRBV11-2 and TRBJ2-3, is EAGVAQSPRYKIIEKRQSVAFWCNPISGHATLYWYQQILGQGPKLLIQFQNNGVVDDSQLPKDRFSAERLKGVDSTLKIQPAKLEDSAVYLCASKAPWRADTQYFGPGTRLTVL.

The table lists this clonotype with many counts. V is TRBV6-2 or TRBV6-3 and J is TRBJ2-5, with 9 bases matching TRBD2. CDR1 MNHEY and CDR2 SVGEGT come from the germline V gene. The CDR3 has 15 amino acids. Unmatched junction bases numbered 10, after V lost 10 bases and J lost 1 base. CDR3 nucleotides: TGTGCCACCATTCCTCTAGCGGGGACCCAAGAGACCCAGTACTTC. Its translation is CATIPLAGTQETQYF.

Only one count was recorded for this clonotype. The conserved final phenylalanine or tryptophan is absent from the CDR3, which likely points to a read error. V is TRBV15 and J is TRBJ1-2, with D hard to call. Germline V gene data show CDR1 as LNHNV and CDR2 as YYDKDF (reference sequence). CDR3 length: 14 amino acids. Trimming took off 3 bases at V and 4 bases at J, with 12 bases between the two ends. CDR3 in DNA: TGTGCCACCAGCAGGATCGGGGATAGCTATGGCTACACCTCC. Its translation is CATSRIGDSYGYTS.

The chain employs TRBV5-6 and TRBJ1-1; D is uncertain. Trimming shortened V by 4 bases and J by 1 base, and 11 bases separated the two germline ends. This CDR3 region has 14 residues. Germline V gene lookup returns CDR1 SGHDT and CDR2 YYEEEE. The CDR3 DNA reads TGTGCCAGCAGCCCCATGCTGAGGAACACTGAAGCTTTCTTT. It encodes CASSPMLRNTEAFF. Full variable domain (missing parts from reference TRBV5-6 and TRBJ1-1): DAGVTQSPTHLIKTRGQQVTLRCSPKSGHDTVSWYQQALGQGPQFIFQYYEEEERQRGNFPDRFSGHQFPNYSSELNVNALLLGDSALYLCASSPMLRNTEAFFGQGTRLTVV.

V is TRBV24-1 and J is TRBJ2-1; 9 nucleotides match TRBD1. This CDR3 spans 15 amino acids. Germline values: CDR1 KGHDR, CDR2 SFDVKD. The J segment lost 4 bases and the V segment lost 4 bases, leaving 4 bases of the junction unmatched. CDR3 loop: CATSDPGTGYNEQFF. In DNA, the CDR3 is TGTGCCACCAGTGACCCGGGGACAGGGTACAATGAGCAGTTCTTC.

V usage is TRBV7-9 and J usage is TRBJ2-5; D possibly corresponds to TRBD2 (6 bases). The germline V and J ends were trimmed by 6 bases and 0 bases, with 14 bases remaining between them. Germline V gives CDR1 SEHNR, CDR2 FQNEAQ (reference sequence). The CDR3 runs to 15 residues. CDR3 in amino acids: CASRRGTSYQETQYF. In DNA, the CDR3 is TGTGCCAGCAGACGCGGGACCTCTTACCAAGAGACCCAGTACTTC. Full variable domain (remainder filled in from reference TRBV7-9 and TRBJ2-5): DTGVSQNPRHKITKRGQNVTFRCDPISEHNRLYWYRQTLGQGPEFLTYFQNEAQLEKSRLLSDRFSAERPKGSFSTLEIQRTEQGDSAMYLCASRRGTSYQETQYFGPGTRLLVL.

The CDR3 DNA sequence: TGTGCCAGCAGCCAAGGAGTAGAGCCCTTGTTCGAGCAGTACTTC. Protein: CASSQGVEPLFEQYF. The chain has TRBV7-8 and TRBJ2-7; D gene ambiguous. Trimming removed 5 bases at V and 6 bases at J, with 20 bases between. In germline, CDR1 is SGHVS, CDR2 FQNEAQ. The CDR3 runs 15 residues.

The chain couples TRBV7-2 to TRBJ2-1, with D possibly matching TRBD2 (7 bases). The CDR3 is 16 amino acids. V shed 5 bases and J shed 3 bases, with 17 bases lying between them. Germline V CDR1 and CDR2: SGHTA, FQGNSA. CDR3 loop: CASSPEGGANYNEQFF. The CDR3, as DNA: TGTGCCAGCAGCCCAGAGGGGGGGGCAAACTACAATGAGCAGTTCTTC.

This clonotype was observed a handful of times. The CDR3 coding sequence is TGTGCCAGCAGCTTAGTGCAAGAGACCCAGTACTTC. Encoded protein: CASSLVQETQYF. The chain links TRBV7-8 to TRBJ2-5; no clear D gene. This CDR3 region has 12 residues. Trimming cost V 1 base and J 2 bases, with 2 bases left between them. Per the germline V gene, CDR1 is SGHVS and CDR2 is FQNEAQ.

This chain connects TRBV19 to TRBJ1-2, with D unclear. Trimming pared 6 bases from V and 1 base from J, leaving 18 bases between. Germline values: CDR1 LNHDA, CDR2 SQIVND (reference sequence). This CDR3 comprises 16 residues. CDR3 amino acids: CASSHLPGPDNYGYTF. CDR3 nucleotides: TGTGCCAGTAGCCATTTGCCCGGGCCTGATAACTATGGCTACACCTTC.

The chain uses TRBV2 and TRBJ2-7, with a tentative D call TRBD1 (6 bases). Trimming pared 3 bases from V and 7 bases from J, leaving 13 bases between. This CDR3 has 13 amino acids. Looked up from germline, CDR1 is SNHLY and CDR2 is FYNNEI. CDR3 coding DNA: TGTGCCAGCAGTGATGTGGGGACATGGGAGCAGTACTTC. It is translated as CASSDVGTWEQYF.

The chain joins TRBV15 to TRBJ2-3; D is possibly TRBD1 or TRBD2 (6 bases each). Trimming pared 1 base from V and 5 bases from J, leaving 16 bases between. The CDR3 loop spans 16 amino acids. Per the germline V gene, CDR1 is LNHNV and CDR2 is YYDKDF (reference sequence). CDR3 residues: CATSRALEGGRDTQYF. The CDR3 DNA sequence: TGTGCCACCAGCAGAGCCCTTGAGGGGGGCCGAGATACGCAGTATTTT.

As regards this clonotype: Given the absence of the conserved phenylalanine or tryptophan at the CDR3 end, a read error is likely. J is TRBJ2-1 and V is TRBV24-1, with D uncertain. Germline V CDR1 and CDR2: KGHDR, SFDVKD. V lost 3 bases, J lost 10 bases, and 15 bases lay in between. The CDR3 spans 14 residues. The CDR3 sequence is CATSDPASSNEQFL. The CDR3 bases are TGTGCCACCAGTGATCCCGCTAGTTCCAACGAGCAGTTCCTC.

This clonotype occurred a few times. The chain couples TRBV27 to TRBJ2-1, with D perhaps TRBD1 or TRBD2 (5 bases each). This CDR3 is built from 13 residues. CDR1 is MNHEY, CDR2 SMNVEV, per germline (reference sequence). Trimming stripped 8 bases from V and 2 bases from J, with 10 bases between. The DNA for the CDR3 is TGTGCCAGCGGGGGAGCCCCCTACAATGAGCAGTTCTTC. Translation: CASGGAPYNEQFF.

This clonotype was recorded at least ten times. The chain carries TRBV2 and TRBJ2-2; D is possibly TRBD2 (5 bases). Looked up from germline, CDR1 is SNHLY and CDR2 is FYNNEI. V was cut by 6 bases and J by 5 bases, with 25 bases left in between. The CDR3 is 18 amino acids. CDR3 protein: CASRHPSQEVGRTGELFF. The CDR3 nucleotides are TGTGCCAGCAGACACCCATCCCAGGAGGTAGGGCGTACCGGGGAGCTGTTTTTT.

The chain uses TRBV20-1 and TRBJ2-1, with D perhaps TRBD2 (5 bases). V was cut by 4 bases and J by 1 base, with 8 bases left in between. This CDR3 has 13 residues. Germline values: CDR1 DFQATT, CDR2 SNEGSKA (reference sequence). CDR3 DNA sequence: TGCAGTGCTACGGGGTTGTCCTACAATGAGCAGTTCTTC. This translates into CSATGLSYNEQFF.

Only a few counts were recorded for this clonotype. This sequence joins TRBV2 and TRBJ2-7; 10 positions agree with TRBD2. The CDR3 consists of 12 residues. The germline V gene encodes CDR1 SNHLY and CDR2 FYNNEI. Here the CDR3 reads CATSGRAEEQYF. In DNA, the CDR3 is TGTGCAACCAGCGGGAGGGCCGAGGAGCAGTACTTC.

The V call is TRBV20-1, the J call TRBJ1-2; D is ambiguous. The CDR3 spans 12 residues. The germline CDR1 and CDR2 sequences are DFQATT and SNEGSKA (reference sequence). Between the trimmed V and J ends, which lost 4 bases and 5 bases, there was a span of 11 bases. In DNA form, the CDR3 reads TGCAGTGCTATCCAGGAGTTATATGGCTACACCTTC. The encoded protein is CSAIQELYGYTF.

The chain has TRBV15 and TRBJ2-1, with TRBD1 identical over 7 bases. V lost 3 bases, J lost 3 bases, and 14 bases stayed unmatched. The CDR3 sequence is 18 residues long. CDR1 LNHNV and CDR2 YYDKDF come from the germline V gene (reference sequence). The CDR3 sequence: CATSRPGGNRQYYNEQFF. CDR3 coding DNA: TGTGCCACCAGCAGGCCAGGGGGTAATCGACAGTACTACAATGAGCAGTTCTTC.

The sample holds many counts of this clonotype. This sequence joins TRBV20-1 and TRBJ1-2; 9 bases fit TRBD1. Germline V gene sequence: CDR1 DFQATT, CDR2 SNEGSKA (reference sequence). This CDR3 has 11 amino acids. Germline trimming cut 7 bases from V and 5 bases from J; bases unmatched to any gene: 2. In DNA, the CDR3 is TGCAGTGGACAGGGGGAATATGGCTACACCTTC. Protein sequence: CSGQGEYGYTF.

This clonotype was recorded at least ten times. The chain couples TRBV27 to TRBJ1-2; 7 nucleotides line up with TRBD1. With 6 bases clipped from V and 3 bases from J, the junction kept 7 bases outside the gene matches. The germline V gene has CDR1 MNHEY and CDR2 SMNVEV (reference sequence). CDR3 length: 14 residues. CDR3 DNA: TGTGCCAGCAGGGACGGACAGGCCTACTATGGCTACACCTTC. Protein sequence: CASRDGQAYYGYTF.

This clonotype was counted once. The CDR3 protein is CSALGEEVPYEQYF. DNA of the CDR3: TGCAGTGCACTTGGGGAGGAGGTCCCCTACGAGCAGTACTTC. The chain has TRBV20-1 and TRBJ2-7; tentatively, D is TRBD2 (6 bases). This CDR3 has 14 amino acids. V lost 6 bases and J lost 2, with 17 bases in between. Germline lookup yields CDR1 DFQATT and CDR2 SNEGSKA (reference sequence).

This chain connects TRBV9 to TRBJ1-6, with 9 bases identical to TRBD1. This CDR3 contains 14 residues. V shed 4 bases and J 8 bases; nucleotides not matched to a gene: 4. Germline loops: CDR1 SGDLS, CDR2 YYNGEE. CDR3 amino acids: CASSLRDRDSPLHF. DNA for the CDR3: TGTGCCAGCAGCCTCCGGGACAGGGATTCACCCCTCCACTTT.